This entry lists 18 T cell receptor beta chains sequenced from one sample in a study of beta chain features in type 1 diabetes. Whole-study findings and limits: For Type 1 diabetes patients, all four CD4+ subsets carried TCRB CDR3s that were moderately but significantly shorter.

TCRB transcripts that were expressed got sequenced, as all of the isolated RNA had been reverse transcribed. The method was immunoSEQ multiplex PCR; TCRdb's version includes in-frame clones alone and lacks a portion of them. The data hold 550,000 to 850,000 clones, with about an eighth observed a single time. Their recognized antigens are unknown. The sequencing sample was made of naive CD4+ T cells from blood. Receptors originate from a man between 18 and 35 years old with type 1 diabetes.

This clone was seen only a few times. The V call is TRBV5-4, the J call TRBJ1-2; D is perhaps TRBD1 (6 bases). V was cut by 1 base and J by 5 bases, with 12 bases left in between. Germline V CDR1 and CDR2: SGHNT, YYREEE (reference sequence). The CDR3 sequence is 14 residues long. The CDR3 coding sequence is TGTGCCAGCAGCTTGCCAGGGGCGAGTTATGGCTACACCTTC. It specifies CASSLPGASYGYTF.

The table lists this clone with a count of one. CDR3 nucleotides: TGCGCCAGCAGCTCGGGACAGGCGTCGGATACGCAGTATTTT. This encodes CASSSGQASDTQYF. J is TRBJ2-3 and V is TRBV5-1; 8 bases map to TRBD1. J lost 6 bases, V lost 3 bases, and 6 bases had no gene match. The V gene's germline CDR1 is SGHRS and CDR2 YFSETQ. The CDR3 contains 14 residues.

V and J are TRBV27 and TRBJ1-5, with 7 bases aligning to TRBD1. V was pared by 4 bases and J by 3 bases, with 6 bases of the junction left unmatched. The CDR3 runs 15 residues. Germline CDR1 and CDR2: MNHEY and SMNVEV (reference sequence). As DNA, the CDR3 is TGTGCCAGCAGTTCGAAGGGGGCGAACAATCAGCCCCAGCATTTT. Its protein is CASSSKGANNQPQHF.

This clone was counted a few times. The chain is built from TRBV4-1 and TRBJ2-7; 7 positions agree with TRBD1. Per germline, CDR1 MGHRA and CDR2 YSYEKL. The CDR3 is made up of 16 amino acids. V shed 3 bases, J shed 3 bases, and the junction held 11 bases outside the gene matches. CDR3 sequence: CASSQFPGTENYEQYF. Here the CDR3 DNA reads TGCGCCAGCAGCCAGTTCCCCGGGACAGAAAACTACGAGCAGTACTTC.

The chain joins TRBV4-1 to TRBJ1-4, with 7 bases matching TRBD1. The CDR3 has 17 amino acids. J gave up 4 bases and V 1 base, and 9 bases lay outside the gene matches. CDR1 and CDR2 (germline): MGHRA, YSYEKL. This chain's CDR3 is CASSQGSGTVVNEKLFF. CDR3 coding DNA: TGCGCCAGCAGCCAAGGGAGCGGGACAGTAGTTAATGAAAAACTGTTTTTT.

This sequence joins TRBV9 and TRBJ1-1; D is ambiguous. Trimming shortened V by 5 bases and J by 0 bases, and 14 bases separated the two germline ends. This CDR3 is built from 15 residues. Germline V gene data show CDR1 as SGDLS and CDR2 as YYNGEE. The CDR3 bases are TGTGCCAGCAGAGTGGGAGTTCCCATGAACACTGAAGCTTTCTTT. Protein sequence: CASRVGVPMNTEAFF.

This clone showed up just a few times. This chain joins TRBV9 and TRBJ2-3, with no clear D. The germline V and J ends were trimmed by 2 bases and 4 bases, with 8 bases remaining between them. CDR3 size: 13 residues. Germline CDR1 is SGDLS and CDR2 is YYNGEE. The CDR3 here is CASSVWGSDTQYF. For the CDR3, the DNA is TGTGCCAGCAGCGTGTGGGGTTCAGATACGCAGTATTTT.

CDR3: CASSFLLNNEQFF. In nucleotides, the CDR3 is TGTGCCAGCAGCTTCCTCCTCAATAATGAGCAGTTCTTC. This chain uses TRBV7-7 with TRBJ2-1; D remains unclear. V dropped 3 bases and J dropped 7 bases, with 10 bases sitting between them. Germline loops: CDR1 SSHAT, CDR2 FNYEAQ (reference sequence). The CDR3 has 13 amino acids.

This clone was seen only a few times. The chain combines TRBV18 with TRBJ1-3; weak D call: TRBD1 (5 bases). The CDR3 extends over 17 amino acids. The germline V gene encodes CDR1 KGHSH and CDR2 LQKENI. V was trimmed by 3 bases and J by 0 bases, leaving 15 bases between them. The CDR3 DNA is TGTGCCAGCTCACCGTTCAGAGACAGAACCTCTGGAAACACCATATATTTT. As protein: CASSPFRDRTSGNTIYF.

In DNA form, the CDR3 reads TGTGCCAGCAGCTCCGGACTAGAAGGGCAGAAGACCCAGTACTTC. Translating gives CASSSGLEGQKTQYF. The V and J genes are TRBV7-6 and TRBJ2-5; 7 nucleotides agree with TRBD2. Germline CDR1 reads SGHVS; CDR2 reads FNYEAQ. Trimming cost V 4 bases and J 6 bases; bases outside gene matches: 11. The CDR3 loop spans 15 amino acids.

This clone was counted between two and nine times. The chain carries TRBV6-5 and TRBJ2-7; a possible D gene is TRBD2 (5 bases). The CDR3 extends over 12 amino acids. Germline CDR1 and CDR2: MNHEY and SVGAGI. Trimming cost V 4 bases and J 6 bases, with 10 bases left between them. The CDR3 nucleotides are TGTGCCAGCAGTTTAAGAGGGTTCGAGCAGTACTTC. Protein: CASSLRGFEQYF.

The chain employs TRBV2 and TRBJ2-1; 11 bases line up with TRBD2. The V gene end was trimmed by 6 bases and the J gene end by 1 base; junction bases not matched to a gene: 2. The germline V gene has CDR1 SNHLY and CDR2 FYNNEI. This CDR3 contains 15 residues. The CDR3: CASRVAGGSYNEQFF. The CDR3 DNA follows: TGTGCCAGCAGGGTAGCGGGGGGGTCCTACAATGAGCAGTTCTTC.

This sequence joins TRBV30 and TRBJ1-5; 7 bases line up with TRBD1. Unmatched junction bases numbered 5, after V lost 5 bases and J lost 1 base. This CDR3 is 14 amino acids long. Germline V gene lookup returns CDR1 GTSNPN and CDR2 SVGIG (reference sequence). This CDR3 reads CAWGGQLSNQPQHF. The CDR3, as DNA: TGTGCCTGGGGGGGACAGCTAAGCAATCAGCCCCAGCATTTT.

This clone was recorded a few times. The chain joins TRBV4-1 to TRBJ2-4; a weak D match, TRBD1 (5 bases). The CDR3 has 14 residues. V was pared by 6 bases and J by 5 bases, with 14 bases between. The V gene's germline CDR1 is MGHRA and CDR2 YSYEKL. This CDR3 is CASSPRVGENIQYF. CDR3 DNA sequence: TGCGCCAGCAGTCCCCGGGTAGGGGAAAACATTCAGTACTTC.

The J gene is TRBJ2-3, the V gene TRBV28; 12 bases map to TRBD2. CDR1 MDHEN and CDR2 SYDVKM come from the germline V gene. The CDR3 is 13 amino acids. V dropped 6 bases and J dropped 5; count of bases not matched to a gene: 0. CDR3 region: CASRLAGGDTQYF. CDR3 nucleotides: TGTGCCAGCAGACTAGCGGGAGGAGATACGCAGTATTTT.

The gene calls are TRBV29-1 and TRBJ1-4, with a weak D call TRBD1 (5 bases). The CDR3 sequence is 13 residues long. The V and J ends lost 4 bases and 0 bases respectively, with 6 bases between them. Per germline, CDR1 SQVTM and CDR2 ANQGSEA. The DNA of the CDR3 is TGCAGCGTTGGGGGCGCAACTAATGAAAAACTGTTTTTT. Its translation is CSVGGATNEKLFF.

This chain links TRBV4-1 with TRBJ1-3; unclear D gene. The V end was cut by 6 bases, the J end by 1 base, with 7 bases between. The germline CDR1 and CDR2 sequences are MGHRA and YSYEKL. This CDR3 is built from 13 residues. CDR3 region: CASRGFSGNTIYF. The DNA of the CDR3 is TGCGCCAGCAGAGGTTTTTCTGGAAACACCATATATTTT.

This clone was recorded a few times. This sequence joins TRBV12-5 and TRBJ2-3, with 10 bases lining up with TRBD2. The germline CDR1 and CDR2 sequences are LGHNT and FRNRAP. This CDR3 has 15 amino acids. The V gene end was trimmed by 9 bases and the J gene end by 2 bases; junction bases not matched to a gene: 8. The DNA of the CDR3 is TGTGCTAGCCGGGGGCTAGCGGGGGACACAGATACGCAGTATTTT. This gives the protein CASRGLAGDTDTQYF.